This T cell receptor beta chain derives from a study of human T cells and chemical hapten exposure. In TCRdb, the RACE reads were re-called with MiXCR into one record per CDR3 protein. This table has more than 95,000 distinct CDR3 sequences, less than 40% appearing once. Germline assignment: CDR1 SGHRS and CDR2 YFSETQ. V was cut by 2 bases and J by 0 bases, with 12 bases left in between. This CDR3 region has 17 residues. Time point in this sample: patch test 3, about 24 weeks after DPC sensitization. Described treatment: therapeutic diphenylcyclopropenone sensitization with weekly scalp DPC. Extraction of total RNA was performed on unfractionated whole blood.

This sequence originates from a man between 35 and 55 years old with alopecia areata. Some clones in this sample may be carry-over from other donors' samples. The chain joins TRBV5-1 to TRBJ2-6, with D possibly TRBD1 on 5 matching bases. This material consisted of whole blood, taken in connection with sensitization to the hapten diphenylcyclopropenone (DPC). CDR3 amino acids: CASSFGHRNSGANVLTF. The CDR3 nucleotides are TGCGCCAGCAGCTTCGGACACCGAAACTCTGGGGCCAACGTCCTGACTTTC.